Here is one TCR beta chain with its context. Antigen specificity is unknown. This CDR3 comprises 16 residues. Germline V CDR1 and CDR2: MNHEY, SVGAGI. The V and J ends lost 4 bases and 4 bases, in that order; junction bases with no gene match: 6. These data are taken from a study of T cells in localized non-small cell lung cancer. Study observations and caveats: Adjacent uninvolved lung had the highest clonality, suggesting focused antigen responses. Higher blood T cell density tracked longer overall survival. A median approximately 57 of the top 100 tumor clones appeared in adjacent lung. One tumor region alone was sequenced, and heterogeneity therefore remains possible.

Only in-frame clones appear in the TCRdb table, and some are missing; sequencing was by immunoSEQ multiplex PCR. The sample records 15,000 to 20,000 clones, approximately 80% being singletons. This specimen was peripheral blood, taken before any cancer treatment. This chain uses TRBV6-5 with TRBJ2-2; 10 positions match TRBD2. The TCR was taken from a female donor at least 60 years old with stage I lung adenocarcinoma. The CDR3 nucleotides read TGTGCCAGCAGTTTACACCTAGCGGGGGTCACCGGGGAGCTGTTTTTT. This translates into CASSLHLAGVTGELFF.